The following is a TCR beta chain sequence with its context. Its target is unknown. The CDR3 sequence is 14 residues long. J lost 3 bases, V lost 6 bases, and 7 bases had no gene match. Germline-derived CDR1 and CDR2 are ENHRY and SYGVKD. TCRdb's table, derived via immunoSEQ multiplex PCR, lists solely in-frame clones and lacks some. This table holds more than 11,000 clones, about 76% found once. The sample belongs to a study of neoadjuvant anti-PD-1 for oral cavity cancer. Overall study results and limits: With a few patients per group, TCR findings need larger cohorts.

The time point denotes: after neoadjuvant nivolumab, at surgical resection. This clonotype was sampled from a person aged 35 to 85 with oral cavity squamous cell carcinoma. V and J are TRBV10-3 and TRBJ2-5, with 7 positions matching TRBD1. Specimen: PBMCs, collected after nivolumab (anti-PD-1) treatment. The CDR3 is CAIRAGTDEETQYF. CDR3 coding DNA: TGTGCCATCAGGGCCGGGACAGACGAAGAGACCCAGTACTTC.